The 10 T cell receptor beta chains listed next were all sequenced from one sample in a study of T cells after yellow fever vaccination (dated by TCRdb to the late 2010s). Read against the paper, the sample's treatment or condition label means: live attenuated yellow fever vaccine strain. The library was prepared using 5' RACE. Sequencing relied on an Illumina NovaSeq 6000. TCRdb handled the public reads itself, with Q25 trimming in fastp and clone calling in MiXCR, and kept productive beta chains. Rows with a matching CDR3 protein are joined into one entry that keeps the most common DNA and genes. The sample table lists roughly 400,000 distinct CDR3 sequences, under 20% of them with a count of one. The ten largest clones add up to roughly a sixth of the sample. The sample in question was PBMCs, obtained before the yellow fever booster vaccination. The receptors derive from a man younger than 30 who received the YFV17D yellow fever vaccine.

The J gene is TRBJ2-1, the V gene TRBV5-4, with 13 bases that match TRBD2. The V segment lost 2 bases and the J segment 12 bases; nucleotides outside the gene matches: 5. In germline, CDR1 is SGHNT, CDR2 YYREEE (reference sequence). The length of the CDR3 is 14 residues. The CDR3 DNA is TGTGCCAGCAGCTTTTGGCGACTAGCGGGGGGGCAGTTCTTC. Protein sequence: CASSFWRLAGGQFF.

V usage is TRBV5-1 and J usage is TRBJ2-3; 9 nucleotides agree with TRBD2. The CDR3 is 17 residues long. Germline CDR1 reads SGHRS; CDR2 reads YFSETQ. The J segment lost 9 bases and the V segment lost 4 bases, leaving 18 bases of the junction unmatched. CDR3 nucleotide sequence: TGCGCCAGCAGCCGATTTACACAAGCGGGGGGCTTCGACACGCAGTATTTT. Residues: CASSRFTQAGGFDTQYF.

The chain has TRBV6-4 and TRBJ1-6, with D possibly being TRBD1 (5 bases). The CDR3 is made up of 17 amino acids. The germline V gene has CDR1 MRHNA and CDR2 SNTAGT. V was pared by 10 bases and J by 11 bases, with 30 bases between. CDR3 bases: TGTGCCACTCCGACGGGGGACCAAGCCCTGGCGGGTGCACCCCTCCACTTT. Translation gives CATPTGDQALAGAPLHF.

This sequence joins TRBV7-9 and TRBJ2-3; TRBD1 is a possible D gene (6 bases). Trimming took 4 bases from V and 2 from J, leaving 16 bases between them. The CDR3 loop spans 16 amino acids. Germline CDR1 and CDR2: SEHNR and FQNEAQ (reference sequence). Here the CDR3 reads CASSSQGRPDTDTQYF. The CDR3 DNA is TGTGCCAGCAGCTCTCAGGGGCGGCCCGACACAGATACGCAGTATTTT.

This clonotype showed up just a few times. The V gene is TRBV4-3, the J gene TRBJ1-2; 7 bases are a match to TRBD1. V lost 1 base, J lost 8 bases, and 4 bases stayed unmatched. Germline V gene lookup returns CDR1 LGHNA and CDR2 YSLEER. This CDR3 is 13 amino acids long. The CDR3 region is CASSQGGDRGYTF. In DNA, the CDR3 is TGCGCCAGCAGCCAAGGAGGGGACAGAGGCTACACCTTC.

The chain has TRBV7-2 and TRBJ1-1; D not resolved. CDR1 SGHTA and CDR2 FQGNSA come from the germline V gene. V was pared by 3 bases and J by 4 bases, with 12 bases between. This CDR3 comprises 14 residues. The CDR3 sequence is CASSFEGTGTEAFF. CDR3 sequence (DNA): TGTGCCAGCAGCTTCGAGGGAACGGGCACTGAAGCTTTCTTT.

This clonotype turned up a few times. The V gene is TRBV11-2, the J gene TRBJ2-2; unclear D gene. Per germline, CDR1 SGHAT and CDR2 FQNNGV. The CDR3 length is 15 residues. Trimming shortened V by 1 base and J by 4 bases, and 10 bases separated the two germline ends. The CDR3 DNA reads TGTGCCAGCAGCTTAGTGGGAAAGGGCACCGGGGAGCTGTTTTTT. Translated: CASSLVGKGTGELFF.

The chain is built from TRBV20-1 and TRBJ2-2; D remains unclear. Trimming took 4 bases from V and 4 from J, leaving 10 bases between them. From germline, CDR1 is DFQATT and CDR2 SNEGSKA (reference sequence). The CDR3 runs to 13 residues. CDR3 in amino acids: CSANRVATGELFF. In DNA, the CDR3 is TGCAGTGCTAACCGGGTGGCCACCGGGGAGCTGTTTTTT.

This clonotype was counted a few times. This chain links TRBV4-1 with TRBJ2-1, with 12 bases that match TRBD2. Germline lookup yields CDR1 MGHRA and CDR2 YSYEKL. CDR3 length: 18 residues. The V segment lost 1 base and the J segment 8 bases; nucleotides outside the gene matches: 12. This CDR3 reads CASSQVPPLAGGSDEQFF. The CDR3 coding sequence is TGCGCCAGCAGCCAAGTACCCCCACTAGCGGGGGGCTCTGATGAGCAGTTCTTC.

This clonotype was counted only a few times. The chain uses TRBV20-1 and TRBJ1-5, with TRBD1 matching over 9 bases. This CDR3 is 15 amino acids long. Unmatched junction bases numbered 10, after V lost 5 bases and J lost 5 bases. Germline CDR1 reads DFQATT; CDR2 reads SNEGSKA (reference sequence). CDR3 DNA: TGCAGTGCTTACACAGGGGGCAAGGGGGATCAGCCCCAGCATTTT. Amino acid sequence: CSAYTGGKGDQPQHF.